Detailed here is one T cell receptor (beta chain). Its specificity is not known. TCRdb passed the 5' RACE reads through MiXCR, listing each CDR3 protein once. The sample lists about 64,000 distinct CDR3 sequences; 20% to 25% were seen once. Study results and caveats: Tumor Tregs overlapped most with tumor, then blood, naive CD4+ cells.

CDR1 is SGHTA and CDR2 is FQGNSA in the germline V gene. With 1 base clipped from V and 7 bases from J, the junction kept 6 bases outside the gene matches. The CDR3 sequence is 15 residues long. Specimen: memory CD4+ T cells sorted from a lymph node. Noted subset: memory CD4+ T cells, CD4+CD45RO+CD25-. V and J are TRBV7-2 and TRBJ1-5; 8 nucleotides line up with TRBD1. The clonotype was recovered from a female donor with breast cancer. CDR3 amino acids: CASSLGGQVAQPQHF. In DNA, the CDR3 is TGTGCCAGCAGCTTAGGGGGACAGGTAGCCCAGCCCCAGCATTTT.